This T cell receptor beta chain comes out of a study of cytomegalovirus exposure and HLA in healthy donors. Both 60 Vbeta primers and 13 Jbeta primers went into the PCR. Assay used: immunoSEQ multiplex PCR; TCRdb lists only in-frame clones, some missing. The repertoire holds around 50,000 clones, around 81% seen once, with around 8% in the top ten. V shed 0 bases and J shed 0 bases, with 10 bases lying between them. This CDR3 region has 15 residues. Germline CDR1 is SGHDT and CDR2 is YYEEEE. The sample comprised PBMCs. This chain links TRBV5-6 with TRBJ2-7; D not resolved. This sequence originates from a man aged 25 to 40 in good health and CMV-seropositive. The CDR3 DNA reads as TGTGCCAGCAGCTTGGTCAGTTACCGCTCCTACGAGCAGTACTTC. It yields the protein CASSLVSYRSYEQYF.